The TCR beta chain under discussion was sequenced for a study of cytotoxic CD8 clonotypes in ibrutinib-treated CLL (TCRdb year 2021). The study in broad terms: The cohort included roughly 15 treatment-naive and fewer than 12 relapsed/refractory patients; 17 to 18 were IGHV unmutated. All remission and progressive disease samples were collected while patients were still receiving ibrutinib. Cryopreserved peripheral blood mononuclear cells were collected at three points: before therapy, at response, and at either sustained remission or disease progression. Of the roughly 86 people in the trial, around 26 had longitudinal samples available. Responses were partial in roughly 24 patients and complete in 2; after median 68 months follow-up, approximately 15 stayed in remission and 12 progressed. Response samples were obtained after a median of roughly 13 months of treatment, with a range of roughly 6 to 40 months. Samples averaged approximately 250,000 productive templates and just under 95,000 productive rearrangements. Overall results and qualifications from the work: Public clonotypes were rare and either contracted or stayed stable during treatment, and the rise in clonality at ibrutinib response reflected the expansion of private clonotypes. At baseline, clonality was higher than in age-matched healthy donors and showed a strong correlation with circulating CD8+ T-cell counts. Sampling times were not matched between sustained-remission and progressing patients, and lymph node repertoires were not studied. At ibrutinib response clonality went up, during sustained remission it held steady, and at progression it dropped back toward baseline.

Clipping removes 5 bases from V and 8 bases from J, with 17 as the unmatched junction base count. CDR1 and CDR2 are drawn from the germline V gene: MDHEN, SYDVKM. The CDR3 numbers 17 residues from cysteine through phenylalanine. Kept here is only the CDR3 DNA, which spans 51 bases and is read in frame from base 1. Each clonotype received, on average, 10x coverage in deep resolution sequencing performed on a MiSeq, where the target depth lay between 1 in 1 million and 1 in 200,000 T cells. The immunoSEQ hsTCRB Kit was used to generate TCR beta libraries. The original methods were these. ImmunoSEQ Data Assistant and ImmunoSEQ Analyzer were used for data analysis, and V, D and J genes were assigned according to IMGT definitions. Clonality, which ranges from 0 to 1, was calculated by subtracting the normalized Shannon entropy of productive rearrangement frequencies from one. Public clonotype analysis was restricted to overrepresented clonotypes comprising at least 0.05% of each patient's repertoire. Some 13 age-matched healthy donor repertoires from immuneACCESS served as clonality controls. TCRdb stores this immuneACCESS table with in-frame sequences only. Part of the clones is absent; in the studies checked, under half of the shortfall reflects unresolved V genes, and no reason is known for the rest. V, J and clone size are taken as reported in that table, and D and trimming were inferred from the DNA itself. In all, the sample holds about 49,000 clones, and about half of those were seen once. About 33% of the sample goes to the ten largest clones.

Of note for this clone: The antigen this receptor binds is unknown. No base quality information exists; no much larger clone differs at one position.

Per the publication, the time point label means: 12 months on ibrutinib. For TCR beta library preparation, approximately 2 micrograms of genomic DNA was extracted from cryopreserved PBMCs. Longitudinal blood samples from CLL patients receiving ibrutinib monotherapy were subjected to high-throughput TCR beta sequencing. The patients took part in an open-label, single-center phase 2 trial of ibrutinib monotherapy. Here the sequenced sample was PBMCs, taken after 12 months of ibrutinib treatment. This sequence originates from a human donor with chronic lymphocytic leukemia. The chain employs TRBV28 and TRBJ1-4; TRBD1 aligns with 7 central bases. The nucleotide sequence is TGTGCCAGCAGTCGCTCTCTACAGGGATCGGGACAGGAAAAACTGTTTTTT. Protein translation: CASSRSLQGSGQEKLFF.